This is a list of T cell receptor beta chains from one sample in a study of PD-L1 blockade in urothelial cancer. The table came from immunoSEQ multiplex PCR; TCRdb's copy has only in-frame clones and leaves some out. The table lists approximately 94,000 clones, around 86% of them singletons. The sample consisted of PBMCs, taken around atezolizumab (anti-PD-L1) treatment. The receptors were gathered from a man aged 55 to 70 with urothelial cancer. CDR3s include the opening cysteine and the closing phenylalanine or tryptophan. D genes are given only for firm matches. A clone size is listed for some rows: how often the clone was seen (once, few, many), or a class if it is expanded.

>TRBD1|17|TRBJ1-1|NA|TRBV18
TGTGCCAGCTCCCGACAGGGGGATGGAGGTGGGAACACTGAAGCTTTCTTT
CASSRQGDGGGNTEAFF
>NA|14|TRBJ2-2|few|TRBV7-9
TGTGCCAGCAGCTTAGCTGAGGCCACCGGGGAGCTGTTTTTT
CASSLAEATGELFF
>TRBD2|15|TRBJ2-1|NA|TRBV15
TGTGGCGTCGGGATCGCGGCGGGAGGGCACAATGAGCAGTTCTTC
CGVGIAAGGHNEQFF
>NA|12|TRBJ1-5|NA|TRBV28
TGTGCCAGCACCCAAAGCAATCAGCCCCAGCATTTT
CASTQSNQPQHF
>TRBD1|15|TRBJ2-4|once|TRBV2
TGTGCCAGCAGAGAAGGGGGCGCCGGCAAAAACATTCAGTACTTC
CASREGGAGKNIQYF
>TRBD1|16|TRBJ2-1|NA|TRBV10-3
TGTGCCATCAGAAATTTCCGGGACAGGGGGCGCGGTGAGCAGTTCTTC
CAIRNFRDRGRGEQFF
>TRBD2|16|TRBJ2-5|NA|TRBV19
TGTGCCAGTAGTATAGGCGGACTAGCGGAACAAGAGACCCAGTACTTC
CASSIGGLAEQETQYF
>NA|12|TRBJ1-5|NA|TRBV14
TGTGCCAGCAGCCTCCGGGATCAGCCCCAGCATTTT
CASSLRDQPQHF
>NA|13|TRBJ2-2|NA|TRBV19
TGTGCCAGTAGTATTAGCGAGACCGGGGAGCTGTTTTTT
CASSISETGELFF
>NA|16|TRBJ1-6|NA|TRBV11-3
TGTGCCAGCAGCCAGCCGCGAGGGTCGGGAAATTCACCCCTCCACTTT
CASSQPRGSGNSPLHF
>TRBD2|15|TRBJ2-5|NA|TRBV7-2
TGTGCCAGCAGCTTAGGAACGAGCGGGGGGGAGACCCAGTACTTC
CASSLGTSGGETQYF
>NA|13|TRBJ2-7|NA|TRBV28
TGTGCCAGCAGTTTAGGGCCTTACTACGAGCAGTACTTC
CASSLGPYYEQYF
>TRBD2|15|TRBJ2-2|NA|TRBV7-3
TGTGCCAGCAGCTCCCAGGGAGGGACCGGCGGGGAGCTGTTTTTT
CASSSQGGTGGELFF
>TRBD1|16|TRBJ2-3|NA|TRBV5-6
TGTGCCAGCAGCCTGAGGGACAGGGGGCGCGCAGATACGCAGTATTTT
CASSLRDRGRADTQYF
>TRBD1|16|TRBJ2-3|NA|TRBV27
TGTGCCAGCAGTCTGGGGACGGGACAGGGTATCGATACGCAGTATTTT
CASSLGTGQGIDTQYF
>NA|12|TRBJ2-7|few|TRBV6-1
TGTGCCAGCAGCTGGGACATTTCGGAGCAGTACTTC
CASSWDISEQYF
>NA|8|TRBJ1-3|once|TRBV7-9
TGTGCCAGCAGCCCCAGTGTCTTT
CASSPSVF
>TRBD2|19|TRBJ2-1|NA|TRBV4-2
TGTGCCAGCAGCCCCTCCGGGACTAGCGGGACTGTATGGGGCAATGAGCAGTTCTTC
CASSPSGTSGTVWGNEQFF
>NA|17|TRBJ1-5|NA|TRBV5-1
TGCGCCAGCAGCCCCCACACCAACACGGAGACCCATCAGCCCCAGCATTTT
CASSPHTNTETHQPQHF
>NA|14|TRBJ1-2|once|TRBV7-6
TGTGCCAGCAGCTTAGCGGTAGAGAGCTATGGCTACACCTTC
CASSLAVESYGYTF
>NA|14|TRBJ2-2|NA|TRBV6-5
TGTGCCAGCAGGAAACAGACATACACCGGGGAGCTGTTTTTT
CASRKQTYTGELFF
>TRBD2|14|TRBJ2-7|few|TRBV7-9
TGTGCCAGCAGCTTAGACGGGACTAGCTTCGAGCAGTACTTC
CASSLDGTSFEQYF
>NA|15|TRBJ2-3|once|TRBV15
TGTGCCACCAGCAGAGGAGTAGGGGCTGCCGGTGCGCAGTATTTT
CATSRGVGAAGAQYF